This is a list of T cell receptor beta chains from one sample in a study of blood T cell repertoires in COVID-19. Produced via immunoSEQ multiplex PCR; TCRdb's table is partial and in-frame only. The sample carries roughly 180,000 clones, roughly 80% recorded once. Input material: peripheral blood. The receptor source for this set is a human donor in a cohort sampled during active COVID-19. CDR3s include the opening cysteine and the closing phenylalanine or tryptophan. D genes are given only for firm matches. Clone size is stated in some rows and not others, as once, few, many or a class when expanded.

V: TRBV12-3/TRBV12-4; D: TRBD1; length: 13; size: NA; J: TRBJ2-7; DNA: TGTGCCAGCAGTTTCAAGACAGGGACCGAGCAGTACTTC; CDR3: CASSFKTGTEQYF
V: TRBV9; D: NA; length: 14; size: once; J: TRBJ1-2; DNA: TGTGCCAGCAGCATTACGAGGGGGGGCGATGGCTACACCTTC; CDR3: CASSITRGGDGYTF
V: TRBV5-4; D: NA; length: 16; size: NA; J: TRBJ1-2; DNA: TGTGCCAGCAGCCCGGGGAGGCAGGGACGGGCCTATGGCTACACCTTC; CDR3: CASSPGRQGRAYGYTF
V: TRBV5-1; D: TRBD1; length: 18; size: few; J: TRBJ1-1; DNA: TGCGCCAGCAGCTTACACCCTACAGGGGGCCGTATGAACACTGAAGCTTTCTTT; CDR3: CASSLHPTGGRMNTEAFF
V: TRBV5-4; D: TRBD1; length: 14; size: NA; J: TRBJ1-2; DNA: TGTGCCAGCAGCCTGGACAGGGGTAACGATGGCTACACCTTC; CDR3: CASSLDRGNDGYTF
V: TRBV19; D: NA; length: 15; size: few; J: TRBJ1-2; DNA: TGTGCCAGTAGTATAGATCTTGGCAGGAACTATGGCTACACCTTC; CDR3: CASSIDLGRNYGYTF
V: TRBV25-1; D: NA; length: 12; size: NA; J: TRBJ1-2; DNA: TGTGCCAGCAGTGAATTCGGGGGGCTTTACACCTTC; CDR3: CASSEFGGLYTF
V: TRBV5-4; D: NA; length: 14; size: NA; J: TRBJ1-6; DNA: TGTGCCAGCAGCTTGGACAGGTATAATTCACCCCTCCACTTT; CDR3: CASSLDRYNSPLHF
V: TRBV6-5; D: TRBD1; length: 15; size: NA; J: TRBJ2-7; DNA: TGTGCCAGCAGTATAGGGGGCCTGGGGGCCTACGAGCAGTACTTC; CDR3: CASSIGGLGAYEQYF
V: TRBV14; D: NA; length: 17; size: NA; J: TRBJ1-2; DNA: TGTGCCAGCAGCCAATTTCTAATGGACAGAGGATGGGATGGCTACACCTTC; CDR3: CASSQFLMDRGWDGYTF
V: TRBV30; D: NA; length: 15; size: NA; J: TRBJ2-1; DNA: TGTGCCCACGAGGGGGGGGGCCGCGGTTTAGATGAGCAGTTCTTC; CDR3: CAHEGGGRGLDEQFF
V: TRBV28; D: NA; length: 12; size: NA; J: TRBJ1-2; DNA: TGTGCCAGCAGTTCGGGATTTCGAGATTACACCTTC; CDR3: CASSSGFRDYTF
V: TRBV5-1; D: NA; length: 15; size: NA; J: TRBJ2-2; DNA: TGCGCCAGCAGCTCCAGGGCGGGGCCCCCTGGGGAGCTGTTTTTT; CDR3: CASSSRAGPPGELFF
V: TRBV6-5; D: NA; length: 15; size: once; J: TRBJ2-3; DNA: TGTGCCAGCAGTTACTCGGGGCAGGGCACAGATACGCAGTATTTT; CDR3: CASSYSGQGTDTQYF
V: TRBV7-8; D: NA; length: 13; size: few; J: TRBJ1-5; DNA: TGTGCCAGCAGCTTAGGGTCGGATCAGCCCCAGCATTTT; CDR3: CASSLGSDQPQHF
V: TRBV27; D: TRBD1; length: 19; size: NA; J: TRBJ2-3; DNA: TGTGCCAGCAGTTTATTGGGTGGGGACAGGGATTTTTGGGCAGATACGCAGTATTTT; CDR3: CASSLLGGDRDFWADTQYF
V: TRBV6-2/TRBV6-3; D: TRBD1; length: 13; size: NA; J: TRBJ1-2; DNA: TGTGCCAGCAGTGGGACAGGAAACTATGGCTACACCTTC; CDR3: CASSGTGNYGYTF
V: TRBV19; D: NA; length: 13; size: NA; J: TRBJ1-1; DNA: TGTGCCAGTAATTTAGGCAGGGAAACTGAAGCTTTCTTT; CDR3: CASNLGRETEAFF
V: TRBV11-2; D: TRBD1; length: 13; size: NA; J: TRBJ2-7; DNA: TGTGCCAGCAGAGCCGGGACAGCCTACGAGCAGTACTTC; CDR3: CASRAGTAYEQYF
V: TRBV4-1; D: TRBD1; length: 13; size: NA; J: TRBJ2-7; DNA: TGCGCCACCGGGACAGAGTCCCGGGGTGTGCAGTACTTC; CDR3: CATGTESRGVQYF
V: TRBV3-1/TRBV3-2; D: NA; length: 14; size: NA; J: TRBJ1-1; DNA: TGTGCCAGCAGCCTGGACAGTTATTACACTGAAGCTTTCTTT; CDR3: CASSLDSYYTEAFF
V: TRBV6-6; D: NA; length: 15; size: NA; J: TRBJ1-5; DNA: TGTGCCAGCAGTTACTCGACTCGAAACCTCCAGCCCCAGCATTTT; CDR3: CASSYSTRNLQPQHF
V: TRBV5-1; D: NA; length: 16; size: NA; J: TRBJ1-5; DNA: TGCGCCAGCAGCTTGTTCGCGGGGACGGCAAATCAGCCCCAGCATTTT; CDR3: CASSLFAGTANQPQHF
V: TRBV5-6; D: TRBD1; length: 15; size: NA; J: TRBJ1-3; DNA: TGTGCCAGCAGCAGAGGGACAGGCTCTGGAAACACCATATATTTT; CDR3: CASSRGTGSGNTIYF